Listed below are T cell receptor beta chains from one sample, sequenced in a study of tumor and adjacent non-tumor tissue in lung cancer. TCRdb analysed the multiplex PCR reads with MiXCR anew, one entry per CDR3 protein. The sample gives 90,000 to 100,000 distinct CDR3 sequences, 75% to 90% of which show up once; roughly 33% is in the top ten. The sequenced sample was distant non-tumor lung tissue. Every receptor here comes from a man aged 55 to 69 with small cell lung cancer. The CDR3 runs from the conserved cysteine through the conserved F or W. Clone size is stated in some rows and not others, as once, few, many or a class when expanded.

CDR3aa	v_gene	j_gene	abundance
CVSVPGTSNVLTF	TRBV12-5	TRBJ2-6	-
CACSTRGAYTGELFF	TRBV4-1	TRBJ2-2	-
CASSWGTSSSDTQYF	TRBV12-3/TRBV12-4	TRBJ2-3	-
CASSLDTSYEQYF	TRBV11-3	TRBJ2-7	-
CASSLVHSSGTDTQYF	TRBV28	TRBJ2-3	-
CVSSLQGPTDQYF	TRBV5-5	TRBJ2-7	-
CASCHPRGTLYF	TRBV11-3	TRBJ2-3	-
CASCGLAGEPTSEQFF	TRBV11-2	TRBJ2-1	-
CANSPSGSTKNIQYF	TRBV28	TRBJ2-4	-
CANSSRGAYAGELFF	TRBV4-1	TRBJ2-2	-
CASSYSICGLAGNEQFF	TRBV6-5	TRBJ2-1	-
CASNQGTLSGSTIYF	TRBV11-2	TRBJ1-3	-
CASSCRTIDTQYF	TRBV11-2	TRBJ2-3	-
CASSLEALGGQGETQCF	TRBV11-2	TRBJ2-5	-
CSVDKRGRQETQYF	TRBV29-1	TRBJ2-5	medium-sized
CASRLAGGHTDTQYF	TRBV28	TRBJ2-3	-
CASSLRGGGLCSGANVLTF	TRBV4-1	TRBJ2-6	-
CASGGQINQPQYF	TRBV12-3/TRBV12-4	-	once
CASTSLDLAGGTYEQYF	TRBV6-6	TRBJ2-7	-
CASSPQVNYGYTF	TRBV12-3/TRBV12-4	TRBJ1-2	many
CASSSDNRDSGANVLTF	TRBV12-3/TRBV12-4	TRBJ2-6	many
CASSATGSYAGELFF	TRBV9	TRBJ2-2	few
CASRPLVYITGDLFF	TRBV12-3/TRBV12-4	TRBJ2-2	-
CANSQVQQGGWTGMQYF	TRBV4-2	TRBJ2-3	-
CASSSARTGANNEQFF	TRBV7-9	TRBJ2-1	few
CASSSVLGETQYF	TRBV11-2	TRBJ2-5	-
CASSPGTSGREETQYF	TRBV12-3/TRBV12-4	TRBJ2-5	many
CAWSDPDGYTEAIF	TRBV30	TRBJ1-1	-
CSTRDSNYGYTF	TRBV29-1	TRBJ1-2	few
CSVCDYQTGELFF	TRBV29-1	TRBJ2-2	-
CNVAPTPLAGREQYF	TRBV29-1	TRBJ2-7	-
CATSFTGTEAFF	TRBV5-1	TRBJ1-1	-
CASSQVPGPHFF	TRBV4-2	TRBJ2-1	medium-sized
CSARGGVETGELFF	TRBV29-1	TRBJ2-2	-
CASSITGTSTDTQYF	TRBV19	TRBJ2-3	many
CDSNLLWNSGANVLTF	TRBV5-6	TRBJ2-6	-
CVSSPVGQVTDMQYF	TRBV5-1	TRBJ2-3	once
CASSYSTRGRAKDTQYF	TRBV6-2/TRBV6-3	TRBJ2-3	few
CGISGREALREQFF	TRBV29-1	TRBJ2-1	-
CAASLYRGPYEQYF	TRBV4-1	TRBJ2-7	-